What follows describes a single T cell receptor beta chain. The antigen remains unidentified. This sample stems from a study of cytomegalovirus exposure and HLA in healthy donors. General study results and limits: Later, an analysis found that common viral pathogens appeared to be linked with several of the most significant clusters. Clonal expansion was found to be greater in HLA-associated TCR beta chains than in equally common others in a later analysis. Altogether, around 160 TCR beta chains were recorded as cytomegalovirus-associated.

CDR1 is KGHSH and CDR2 is LQKENI in the germline V gene. J was trimmed by 7 bases and V by 3 bases; bases with no gene match: 16. CDR3 length equals 17 residues. Both 60 Vbeta primers and 13 Jbeta primers went into the PCR. This table comes from immunoSEQ multiplex PCR, and its TCRdb copy is limited to in-frame clones, with some not included. The sample has approximately 120,000 clones, approximately 80% seen once. This sequence was found in a man between 35 and 55 years old in good health and CMV-seropositive. The chain employs TRBV18 and TRBJ1-2; 8 positions agree with TRBD1. Sequences were obtained from PBMCs. DNA for the CDR3: TGTGCCAGCTCACCTGGTTTGACCAGGGGGCAGAATGGTGGCTACACCTTC. Translation: CASSPGLTRGQNGGYTF. Based on the CDR3 plus reference TRBV18 and TRBJ1-2, the full variable domain is NAGVMQNPRHLVRRRGQEARLRCSPMKGHSHVYWYRQLPEEGLKFMVYLQKENIIDESGMPKERFSAEFPKEGPSILRIQQVVRGDSAAYFCASSPGLTRGQNGGYTFGSGTRLTVV.